A selection of T cell receptor beta chains follows, all from one sample in a study of human T cells and chemical hapten exposure. In TCRdb, the RACE reads were re-called with MiXCR into one record per CDR3 protein. The repertoire holds around 50,000 distinct CDR3 sequences, around 10% seen once, with 1.5% to 2% in the top ten. The starting material was whole blood, obtained in connection with sensitization to the hapten diphenylcyclopropenone (DPC). The receptors come from a woman aged 45-65 years with alopecia areata. Some clones in this sample may be carry-over from other donors' samples. Each CDR3 is given with its conserved first and last residue. Each record gives: V gene, J gene, D gene, clone size, CDR3 protein, CDR3 DNA. D genes are given only for firm matches. Only part of the rows carry a size: once, few, many, or a class if the clone is expanded.

v_gene: TRBV6-5
j_gene: TRBJ1-3
d_gene: .
abundance: many
CDR3aa: CASRPRDYTGNTIYF
CDR3nt: TGTGCCAGCAGACCCAGGGATTATACTGGAAACACCATATATTTT

v_gene: TRBV11-3
j_gene: TRBJ2-3
d_gene: .
abundance: few
CDR3aa: CASSLQGTADTQYF
CDR3nt: TGTGCCAGCAGCTTACAGGGTACGGCAGATACGCAGTATTTT

v_gene: TRBV4-3
j_gene: TRBJ2-7
d_gene: .
abundance: few
CDR3aa: CASSQAANAGTKTYEQYF
CDR3nt: TGCGCCAGCAGCCAAGCCGCTAATGCGGGAACAAAAACCTACGAGCAGTACTTC

v_gene: TRBV6-5
j_gene: TRBJ2-1
d_gene: .
abundance: few
CDR3aa: CASSYSLANEQFF
CDR3nt: TGTGCCAGCAGTTACTCACTAGCAAATGAGCAGTTCTTC

v_gene: TRBV29-1
j_gene: TRBJ1-1
d_gene: TRBD1
abundance: many
CDR3aa: CSVDGDRGRTEAFF
CDR3nt: TGCAGCGTTGATGGGGACAGGGGGCGGACTGAAGCTTTCTTT

v_gene: TRBV5-1
j_gene: TRBJ1-1
d_gene: .
abundance: many
CDR3aa: CASSLVGIGNTEAFF
CDR3nt: TGCGCCAGCAGCTTGGTCGGTATCGGGAACACTGAAGCTTTCTTT

v_gene: TRBV6-5
j_gene: TRBJ2-7
d_gene: TRBD1
abundance: few
CDR3aa: CASSYLVGTGSYEQYF
CDR3nt: TGTGCCAGCAGTTACCTGGTCGGGACAGGGTCCTACGAGCAGTACTTC

v_gene: TRBV3-1
j_gene: TRBJ2-1
d_gene: .
abundance: many
CDR3aa: CASSSDRIFYNEQFF
CDR3nt: TGTGCCAGCAGCTCCGACAGAATCTTCTACAATGAGCAGTTCTTC

v_gene: TRBV20-1
j_gene: TRBJ2-6
d_gene: TRBD1
abundance: many
CDR3aa: CSARRQGAAGANVLTF
CDR3nt: TGCAGTGCTAGGAGACAGGGGGCTGCTGGGGCCAACGTCCTGACTTTC

v_gene: TRBV7-9
j_gene: TRBJ2-5
d_gene: TRBD1
abundance: .
CDR3aa: CASSSSAGTGSLQETQYF
CDR3nt: TGTGCCAGCAGCTCAAGCGCAGGGACAGGGAGCCTCCAAGAGACCCAGTACTTC

v_gene: TRBV7-2
j_gene: TRBJ2-7
d_gene: .
abundance: .
CDR3aa: CASSTSGDRYEQYF
CDR3nt: TGTGCCAGCAGCACCTCAGGGGATCGCTACGAGCAGTACTTC

v_gene: TRBV5-4
j_gene: TRBJ1-2
d_gene: .
abundance: few
CDR3aa: CASSFNRNPGYTF
CDR3nt: TGTGCCAGCAGCTTTAACCGGAACCCTGGCTACACCTTC

v_gene: TRBV6-5
j_gene: TRBJ1-2
d_gene: .
abundance: many
CDR3aa: CASGKGGIGYGYTF
CDR3nt: TGTGCCAGCGGGAAAGGGGGAATCGGCTATGGCTACACCTTC

v_gene: TRBV9
j_gene: TRBJ2-3
d_gene: TRBD2
abundance: .
CDR3aa: CASKTSGSDTQYF
CDR3nt: TGTGCCAGCAAGACTAGCGGGTCAGATACGCAGTATTTT

v_gene: TRBV18
j_gene: TRBJ1-2
d_gene: .
abundance: many
CDR3aa: CASSPGQPALSNYGYTF
CDR3nt: TGTGCCAGCTCACCCGGACAACCCGCACTATCTAACTATGGCTACACCTTC

v_gene: TRBV4-3
j_gene: TRBJ2-1
d_gene: .
abundance: .
CDR3aa: CASSQDRVRHNEQFF
CDR3nt: TGCGCCAGCAGCCAAGATCGAGTCCGACACAATGAGCAGTTCTTC

v_gene: TRBV25-1
j_gene: TRBJ2-7
d_gene: .
abundance: .
CDR3aa: CASIEPGAHEQYF
CDR3nt: TGTGCCAGCATCGAACCGGGGGCCCACGAGCAGTACTTC

v_gene: TRBV27
j_gene: TRBJ1-6
d_gene: TRBD1
abundance: .
CDR3aa: CASSSTGPYSPLHF
CDR3nt: TGTGCCAGCAGTTCGACAGGGCCGTATTCACCCCTCCACTTT

v_gene: TRBV9
j_gene: TRBJ1-2
d_gene: TRBD1
abundance: .
CDR3aa: CASSVGRSGGAVRYTF
CDR3nt: TGTGCCAGCAGCGTAGGGCGCTCAGGGGGTGCGGTACGCTACACCTTC

v_gene: TRBV11-2
j_gene: TRBJ1-5
d_gene: .
abundance: many
CDR3aa: CASSLGHGRKPQHF
CDR3nt: TGTGCCAGCAGCTTAGGGCATGGGAGGAAGCCCCAGCATTTT

v_gene: TRBV27
j_gene: TRBJ2-1
d_gene: .
abundance: many
CDR3aa: CASSPSPGSYNEQFF
CDR3nt: TGTGCCAGCAGTCCCTCCCCGGGCTCCTACAATGAGCAGTTCTTC

v_gene: TRBV3-1
j_gene: TRBJ2-7
d_gene: .
abundance: few
CDR3aa: CASSQADYEQYF
CDR3nt: TGTGCCAGCAGTCAAGCCGACTACGAGCAGTACTTC

v_gene: TRBV20-1
j_gene: TRBJ1-5
d_gene: TRBD1
abundance: .
CDR3aa: CSARERQGYQPQHF
CDR3nt: TGCAGTGCTAGAGAAAGACAGGGTTATCAGCCCCAGCATTTT

v_gene: TRBV11-2
j_gene: TRBJ2-1
d_gene: TRBD2
abundance: few
CDR3aa: CASSRGAAGGIYNEQFF
CDR3nt: TGTGCCAGCAGCCGGGGAGCGGCGGGGGGGATATACAATGAGCAGTTCTTC